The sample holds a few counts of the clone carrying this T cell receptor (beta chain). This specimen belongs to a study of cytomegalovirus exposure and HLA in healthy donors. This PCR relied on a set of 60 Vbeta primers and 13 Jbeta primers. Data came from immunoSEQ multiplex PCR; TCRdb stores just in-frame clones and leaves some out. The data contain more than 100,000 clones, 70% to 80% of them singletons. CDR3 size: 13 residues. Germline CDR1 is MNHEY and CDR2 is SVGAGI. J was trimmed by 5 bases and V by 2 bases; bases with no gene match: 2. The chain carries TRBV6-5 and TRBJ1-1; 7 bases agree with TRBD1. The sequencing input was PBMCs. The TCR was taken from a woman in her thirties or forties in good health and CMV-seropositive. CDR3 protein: CASSYIRGTEAFF. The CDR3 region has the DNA TGTGCCAGCAGTTACATCAGGGGGACTGAAGCTTTCTTT.